Listed here are 20 T cell receptor beta chains from one sample, sequenced in a study of identical twins (TCRdb year 2016). Library creation used 5' RACE. Sequencing instrument: Illumina HiSeq 2000. TCRdb reran the public reads through fastp at Q25 and MiXCR, keeping productive beta chains. Rows are combined by CDR3 protein, so each entry shows the most common genes and DNA. The sample yields about 340,000 distinct CDR3 sequences; about 12% were counted once. Of the sample, more than 6% falls within the top ten clones. These data were also filed under a second study, of yellow fever vaccine responses in identical twins.

Sequencing used CD8+ T cells sorted from blood. These receptors all stem from a woman between 18 and 29 years old in good health.

This clonotype was seen only a few times. DNA of the CDR3: TGCGCCAGCAGCCGGACGGTAGCCCCGAGCCGCACAGATACGCAGTATTTT. Protein sequence: CASSRTVAPSRTDTQYF. This rearrangement joins TRBV4-1 to TRBJ2-3; D is unresolved. The germline V gene encodes CDR1 MGHRA and CDR2 YSYEKL. The CDR3 has 17 amino acids. Trimming cost V 4 bases and J 1 base, with 18 bases left between them.

In regard to this clonotype: An end of the junction differs from the germline gene, which may be a read error. The chain uses TRBV2 and TRBJ2-4; TRBD1 aligns across 9 bases. The CDR3 sequence is 15 residues long. Germline assignment: CDR1 SNHLY and CDR2 FYNNEI. The CDR3 region has the DNA TGTGCCAGCAGCGAAGGGACAGGGGCCAAAAACATTCAGTACTTC. It translates to CASSEGTGAKNIQYF. The whole variable domain, remainder taken from reference TRBV2 and TRBJ2-4, is EPEVTQTPSHQVTQMGQEVILRCVPISNHLYFYWYRQILGQKVEFLVSFYNNEISEKSEIFDDQFSVERPDGSNFTLKIRSTKLEDSAMYFCASSEGTGAKNIQYFGAGTRLSVL.

The chain combines TRBV6-1 with TRBJ2-3, with 13 bases that match TRBD2. The CDR3 sequence is 16 residues long. The J segment lost 3 bases and the V segment lost 6 bases, leaving 6 bases of the junction unmatched. Germline V gene sequence: CDR1 MNHNS, CDR2 SASEGT. The CDR3 coding sequence is TGTGCCAGCAGCGGAGGGACTAGCGGGGTAACAGATACGCAGTATTTT. It translates to CASSGGTSGVTDTQYF.

The CDR3, as DNA: TGCAGTGCTAGTGAGGGGGGAGGTGAAAAACTGTTTTTT. This gives the protein CSASEGGGEKLFF. This chain connects TRBV20-1 to TRBJ1-4, with D tentatively TRBD1 (6 bases). Trimming took off 3 bases at V and 7 bases at J, with 12 bases between the two ends. The CDR3 is 13 residues long. Germline V gene data show CDR1 as DFQATT and CDR2 as SNEGSKA (reference sequence).

This clonotype turned up a few times. This sequence joins TRBV5-1 and TRBJ2-1, with 12 bases lining up with TRBD1. V was pared by 7 bases and J by 7 bases, with 6 bases of the junction left unmatched. The CDR3 sequence is 14 residues long. CDR1 SGHRS and CDR2 YFSETQ come from the germline V gene. The CDR3 bases are TGCGCCAGCTCCCGGGACAGGGGGCTTAATGAGCAGTTCTTC. Its protein product is CASSRDRGLNEQFF.

This clonotype was seen ten or more times. The gene calls are TRBV5-1 and TRBJ2-1; D is uncertain. The CDR3 runs to 12 residues. With 0 bases removed from V and 9 bases from J, the gap between germline ends came to 7 bases. CDR1 SGHRS and CDR2 YFSETQ come from the germline V gene. The DNA for the CDR3 is TGCGCCAGCAGCTTGGTTGGCGGTGAGCAGTTCTTC. Protein product: CASSLVGGEQFF.

The chain employs TRBV10-1 and TRBJ1-6; D remains ambiguous. The CDR3 is made up of 13 amino acids. V lost 3 bases to trimming and J lost 6 bases, with 6 bases between them. From germline, CDR1 is WNHNN and CDR2 SYGVQD (reference sequence). CDR3 loop: CASSEARNSPLHF. CDR3 coding DNA: TGCGCCAGCAGTGAAGCGCGTAATTCACCCCTCCACTTT.

This clonotype has more than one count but fewer than ten. In nucleotides, the CDR3 is TGTGCCAGCAGTGATGGAGGGCCGGGCACCGGGGAGCTGTTTTTT. Translation gives CASSDGGPGTGELFF. The gene calls are TRBV2 and TRBJ2-2; D is perhaps TRBD2 (6 bases). V shed 3 bases and J shed 4 bases, with 12 bases lying between them. Germline values: CDR1 SNHLY, CDR2 FYNNEI. This CDR3 has 15 amino acids.

This chain connects TRBV5-1 to TRBJ2-3, with 7 bases lining up with TRBD1. With 0 bases clipped from V and 8 bases from J, the junction kept 15 bases outside the gene matches. CDR3 size: 17 residues. The germline V gene has CDR1 SGHRS and CDR2 YFSETQ. The CDR3 DNA is TGCGCCAGCAGCTTGGGCACAGGGGATCGCACAGATGGTACGCAGTATTTT. This translates into CASSLGTGDRTDGTQYF.

The table lists this clonotype with a few counts. This chain uses TRBV4-1 with TRBJ2-1; D remains ambiguous. Germline CDR1 reads MGHRA; CDR2 reads YSYEKL. CDR3 size: 12 residues. V lost 3 bases and J lost 4, with 4 bases in between. The CDR3 bases are TGCGCCAGCAGCCACGAGTACAATGAGCAGTTCTTC. It translates to CASSHEYNEQFF.

This CDR3 is CATSGGSESYNEQFF. CDR3 coding DNA: TGTGCCACCAGTGGCGGGAGTGAATCCTACAATGAGCAGTTCTTC. The chain has TRBV24-1 and TRBJ2-1, with 7 nucleotides matching TRBD2. CDR3 length: 15 residues. The V gene's germline CDR1 is KGHDR and CDR2 SFDVKD. V shed 5 bases and J 1 base; nucleotides not matched to a gene: 4.

V and J are TRBV27 and TRBJ2-1; perhaps TRBD2 as D (6 bases). Germline V lookup: CDR1 MNHEY, CDR2 SMNVEV (reference sequence). V lost 6 bases, J lost 0 bases, and 9 bases lay in between. This CDR3 comprises 14 residues. The CDR3 region has the DNA TGTGCCAGCAGCTTAGCGGTCTCCTACAATGAGCAGTTCTTC. This sequence encodes CASSLAVSYNEQFF.

The chain combines TRBV7-2 with TRBJ2-3; D possibly corresponds to TRBD2 (5 bases). Germline values: CDR1 SGHTA, CDR2 FQGNSA. Deletions cut 7 bases from V and 0 bases from J, with 17 bases between. The CDR3 consists of 16 residues. The CDR3 DNA reads TGTGCCAGCACCCCCCTGGAGGACGCAAGCACAGATACGCAGTATTTT. This sequence encodes CASTPLEDASTDTQYF.

The rearrangement uses TRBV4-1 and TRBJ1-1, with D hard to call. V lost 2 bases and J 3 bases, leaving 7 bases between the germline ends. In germline, CDR1 is MGHRA, CDR2 YSYEKL. There are 13 residues in the CDR3. CDR3 in DNA: TGCGCCAGCAGCCAAACCAGAGACACTGAAGCTTTCTTT. Translating gives CASSQTRDTEAFF.

DNA for the CDR3: TGTGCCAGCAGCGGGTTGGTGAGCACGAACACCGGGGAGCTGTTTTTT. It yields the protein CASSGLVSTNTGELFF. The chain recombines TRBV2 with TRBJ2-2, with no clear D. The V and J ends lost 6 bases and 0 bases respectively, with 14 bases between them. This CDR3 comprises 16 residues. Germline lookup yields CDR1 SNHLY and CDR2 FYNNEI. The whole variable domain, remainder taken from reference TRBV2 and TRBJ2-2, is EPEVTQTPSHQVTQMGQEVILRCVPISNHLYFYWYRQILGQKVEFLVSFYNNEISEKSEIFDDQFSVERPDGSNFTLKIRSTKLEDSAMYFCASSGLVSTNTGELFFGEGSRLTVL.

The V and J genes are TRBV11-2 and TRBJ1-5, with 8 bases lining up with TRBD1. CDR1 is SGHAT, CDR2 FQNNGV, per germline. V dropped 1 base and J dropped 2; count of bases not matched to a gene: 1. This CDR3 has 15 residues. The CDR3 reads CASSLGTGRNQPQHF. The CDR3 nucleotides are TGTGCCAGCAGCTTAGGGACAGGGCGCAATCAGCCCCAGCATTTT.

This clonotype was observed at least ten times. J is TRBJ2-1 and V is TRBV12-5; no clear D. V lost 1 base and J 0 bases, leaving 10 bases between the germline ends. CDR3 length: 16 amino acids. Germline V lookup: CDR1 LGHNT, CDR2 FRNRAP. The CDR3 reads CASGLALEGSYNEQFF. CDR3 in DNA: TGTGCTAGTGGTTTGGCGCTGGAAGGCTCCTACAATGAGCAGTTCTTC.

The table lists this clonotype with many counts. The CDR3 nucleotides are TGCGCCAGCAGCAAACGAATTAGCGGGGGAACCCAAGAGACCCAGTACTTC. It translates to CASSKRISGGTQETQYF. The chain recombines TRBV4-1 with TRBJ2-5; 9 positions match TRBD2. The V gene end was trimmed by 5 bases and the J gene end by 1 base; junction bases not matched to a gene: 11. Germline lookup yields CDR1 MGHRA and CDR2 YSYEKL. This CDR3 has 17 amino acids.

The J gene is TRBJ2-1, the V gene TRBV11-2, with a possible D match to TRBD1 (5 bases). V was shortened by 5 bases and J by 5 bases, with 10 bases between the two germline ends. The CDR3 sequence is 13 residues long. CDR1 and CDR2 (germline): SGHAT, FQNNGV. CDR3 sequence: CASSIRAHNEQFF. The CDR3 DNA reads TGTGCCAGCAGCATCAGGGCCCACAATGAGCAGTTCTTC. Full variable domain (missing parts from reference TRBV11-2 and TRBJ2-1): EAGVAQSPRYKIIEKRQSVAFWCNPISGHATLYWYQQILGQGPKLLIQFQNNGVVDDSQLPKDRFSAERLKGVDSTLKIQPAKLEDSAVYLCASSIRAHNEQFFGPGTRLTVL.

Only a few counts were recorded for this clonotype. The genes are TRBV6-2 or TRBV6-3 and TRBJ2-1; D is unclear. Germline values: CDR1 MNHEY, CDR2 SVGEGT. Trimming removed 6 bases from V and 7 bases from J, with 7 bases in between. The CDR3 has 11 amino acids. This chain's CDR3 is CASRVTNEQFF. For the CDR3, the DNA is TGTGCCAGCAGGGTGACAAATGAGCAGTTCTTC.